The TCR beta chain described here comes from a study of blood T cell repertoires in COVID-19. Whole-study context: The cDNA or gDNA used as material had been derived from T cells, B-cell-depleted T cells, or PBMCs.

This CDR3 region has 14 residues. Looked up from germline, CDR1 is LGHDT and CDR2 is YNNKEL (reference sequence). The V gene end was trimmed by 3 bases and the J gene end by 7 bases; junction bases not matched to a gene: 6. The authors' processing: The authors estimated nucleated cell counts from reference gene primer amplification. The table came from immunoSEQ multiplex PCR; TCRdb's copy has only in-frame clones and leaves some out. V and J calls and clone size come straight from that table; D and trimming were deduced from the DNA. Among roughly 160,000 clones listed, about nine tenths were seen once.

The chain links TRBV3-1 (or the pseudogene TRBV3-2) to TRBJ2-4; 7 bases match TRBD1. The clonotype was recovered from a woman in her sixties who had recovered from COVID-19. The material sequenced was peripheral blood. The CDR3 reads CASSQRGGRNIQYF. The CDR3 DNA follows: TGTGCCAGCAGCCAGAGAGGGGGCAGGAACATTCAGTACTTC.